The next 8 T cell receptor beta chains were all read from a single sample in a study of kidney transplant recipient with SARS-CoV-2 infection. TCRdb itself ran the reads through MiXCR, one entry per CDR3 protein. The table lists roughly 230,000 distinct CDR3 sequences, around 30% of them singletons. Sample: a blood sample, taken at baseline and on day 111 from a kidney transplant recipient. The origin of the receptors is a male patient aged 30 to 39 who had COVID-19 and was a kidney transplant recipient. Some of the T cells may derive from the graft donor.

To note about this clonotype: Only one base separates this from a far larger clonotype, so it likely reflects a read error. This rearrangement joins TRBV5-1 to TRBJ2-1; possible D gene TRBD1, 5 bases. The better agreement between TRBJ1-2 and the DNA end casts doubt on the J call. This CDR3 spans 13 amino acids. From germline, CDR1 is SGHRS and CDR2 YFSETQ. As DNA, the CDR3 is TGCGCCAGCAGCCCGCCGGGGAGGGACGGCTACACCTTC. Translation gives CASSPPGRDGYTF.

This clonotype was seen only a few times. A clone one base away is much larger, so this may be a read error. J is TRBJ1-2 and V is TRBV6-5; unclear D gene. With 5 bases removed from V and 6 bases from J, the gap between germline ends came to 25 bases. Germline CDR1 is MNHEY and CDR2 is SVGAGI. This CDR3 contains 17 residues. The CDR3 nucleotides are TGTGCCAGCAGTCTGCCTACCTCTATGCGAAAGACCCATGGCTACACCTTC. This codes for CASSLPTSMRKTHGYTF.

This clonotype was recorded many times. The chain couples TRBV6-2 or TRBV6-3 to TRBJ2-1, with 12 nucleotides matching TRBD2. The ends lost 5 bases at V and 6 bases at J; junction bases unmatched: 5. The germline CDR1 and CDR2 sequences are MNHEY and SVGEGT. This CDR3 is built from 15 residues. The CDR3 loop reads CASSGSSGGGNEQFF. CDR3 coding DNA: TGTGCCAGCAGTGGGTCTAGCGGGGGGGGCAATGAGCAGTTCTTC.

To note about this clonotype: This may come from a read error, since a much larger clone is one base off. The genes are TRBV12-3 or TRBV12-4 and TRBJ1-2, with a tentative D call TRBD1 (6 bases). The CDR3 is made up of 14 amino acids. V shed 6 bases and J shed 6 bases, with 17 bases lying between them. CDR3 amino acids: CASRPPGTSHGYTF. The CDR3 DNA sequence: TGTGCCAGCAGGCCCCCCGGGACATCGCATGGCTACACCTTC.

This clonotype appeared many times. The rearrangement joins TRBV30 to TRBJ2-2; D gene uncertain. Germline V gives CDR1 GTSNPN, CDR2 SVGIG (reference sequence). V was trimmed by 3 bases and J by 8 bases, leaving 7 bases between them. This CDR3 has 11 amino acids. CDR3 loop: CAWRVEGELFF. The CDR3 DNA is TGTGCCTGGAGGGTGGAGGGGGAGCTGTTTTTT.

Comment on this clonotype: This sequence may be a read error, since a much larger clone differs from it by one base. This chain links TRBV12-5 with TRBJ1-2; D is perhaps TRBD1 (5 bases). The CDR3 totals 17 residues. Germline V gene data show CDR1 as LGHNT and CDR2 as FRNRAP. Trimming stripped 5 bases from V and 4 bases from J, with 23 bases between. The CDR3 DNA follows: TGTGCTAGTGGTGTCGCATTTTCGCAGGGAAAGACCTATGGCTACACCTTC. It yields the protein CASGVAFSQGKTYGYTF.

This clonotype was seen more than once but under ten times. The CDR3 sequence is CASSPEEEGWSTEAFF. The CDR3 coding sequence is TGTGCCAGCAGCCCCGAGGAGGAGGGATGGAGCACTGAAGCTTTCTTT. The rearrangement joins TRBV9 to TRBJ1-1, with D unresolved. CDR1 and CDR2 from the germline V gene are SGDLS and YYNGEE. Trimming shortened V by 4 bases and J by 4 bases, and 20 bases separated the two germline ends. The CDR3 covers 16 residues. Based on the CDR3 plus reference TRBV9 and TRBJ1-1, the full variable domain is DSGVTQTPKHLITATGQRVTLRCSPRSGDLSVYWYQQSLDQGLQFLIQYYNGEERAKGNILERFSAQQFPDLHSELNLSSLELGDSALYFCASSPEEEGWSTEAFFGQGTRLTVV.

About this clonotype: A read error is possible here, since a much larger clone lies one base away. The chain couples TRBV18 to TRBJ2-4; 7 bases are shared with TRBD1. Matching the DNA end better, TRBJ2-7 makes the J call doubtful. The CDR3 runs to 14 residues. Germline CDR1 reads KGHSH; CDR2 reads LQKENI. The CDR3 DNA reads as TGTGCCGGCTCGAACACAGGGGTTCTGGACGAGCAGTACTTC. Protein: CAGSNTGVLDEQYF.